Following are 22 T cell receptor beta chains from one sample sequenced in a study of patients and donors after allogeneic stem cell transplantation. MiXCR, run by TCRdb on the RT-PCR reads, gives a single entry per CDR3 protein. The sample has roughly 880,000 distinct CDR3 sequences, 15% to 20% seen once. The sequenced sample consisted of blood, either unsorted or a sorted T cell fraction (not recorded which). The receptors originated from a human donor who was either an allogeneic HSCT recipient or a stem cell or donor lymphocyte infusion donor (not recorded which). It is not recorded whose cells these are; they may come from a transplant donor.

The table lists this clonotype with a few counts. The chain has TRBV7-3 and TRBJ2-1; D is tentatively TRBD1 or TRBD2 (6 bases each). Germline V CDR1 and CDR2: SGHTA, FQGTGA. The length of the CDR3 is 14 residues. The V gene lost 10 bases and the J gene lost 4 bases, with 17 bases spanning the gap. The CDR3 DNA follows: TGTGCCATCCTGGGGGGCAGTCGATACAATGAGCAGTTCTTC. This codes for CAILGGSRYNEQFF. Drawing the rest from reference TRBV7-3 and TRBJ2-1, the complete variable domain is GAGVSQTPSNKVTEKGKYVELRCDPISGHTALYWYRQSLGQGPEFLIYFQGTGAADDSGLPNDRFFAVRPEGSVSTLKIQRTERGDSAVYLCAILGGSRYNEQFFGPGTRLTVL.

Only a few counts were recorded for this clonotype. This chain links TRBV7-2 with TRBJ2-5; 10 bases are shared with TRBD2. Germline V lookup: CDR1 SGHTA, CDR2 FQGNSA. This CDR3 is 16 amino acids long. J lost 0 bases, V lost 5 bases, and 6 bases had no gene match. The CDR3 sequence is CASSPQAGGNQETQYF. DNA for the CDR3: TGTGCCAGCAGCCCACAAGCGGGGGGGAACCAAGAGACCCAGTACTTC.

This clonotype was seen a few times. For the CDR3, the DNA is TGTGCCAGCAGCTACGCGGACAGGACCCAAGAGACCCAGTACTTC. Translated: CASSYADRTQETQYF. The chain is built from TRBV5-6 and TRBJ2-5; 7 bases align to TRBD1. The V segment lost 3 bases and the J segment 1 base; nucleotides outside the gene matches: 6. This CDR3 contains 15 residues. The germline V gene has CDR1 SGHDT and CDR2 YYEEEE.

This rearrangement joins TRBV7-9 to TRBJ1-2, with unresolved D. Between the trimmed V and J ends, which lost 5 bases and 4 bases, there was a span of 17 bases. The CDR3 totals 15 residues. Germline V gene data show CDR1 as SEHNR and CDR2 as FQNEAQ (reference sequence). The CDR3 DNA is TGTGCCAGCAGCCCCCGGGTGGGCGCGCTCTATGGCTACACCTTC. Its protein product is CASSPRVGALYGYTF.

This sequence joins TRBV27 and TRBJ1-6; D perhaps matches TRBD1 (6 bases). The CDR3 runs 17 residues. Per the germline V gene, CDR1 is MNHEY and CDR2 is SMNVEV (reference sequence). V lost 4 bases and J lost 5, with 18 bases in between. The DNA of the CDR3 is TGTGCCAGCAGTTCCTTACCCGGGACATTTAATAATTCACCCCTCCACTTT. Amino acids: CASSSLPGTFNNSPLHF.

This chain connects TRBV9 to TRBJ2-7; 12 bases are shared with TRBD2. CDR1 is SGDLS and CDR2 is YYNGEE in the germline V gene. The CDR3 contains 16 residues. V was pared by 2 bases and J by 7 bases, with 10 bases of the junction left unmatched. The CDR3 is CASSVTSGGPGGEQYF. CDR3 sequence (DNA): TGTGCCAGCAGCGTGACTAGCGGGGGCCCCGGGGGTGAGCAGTACTTC.

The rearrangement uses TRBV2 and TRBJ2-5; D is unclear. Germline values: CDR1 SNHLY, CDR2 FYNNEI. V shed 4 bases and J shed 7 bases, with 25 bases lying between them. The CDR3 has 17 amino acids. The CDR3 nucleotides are TGTGCCAGCAGTGCGACACCCCCGGGTTATTTATTGGGGACCCAGTACTTC. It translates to CASSATPPGYLLGTQYF.

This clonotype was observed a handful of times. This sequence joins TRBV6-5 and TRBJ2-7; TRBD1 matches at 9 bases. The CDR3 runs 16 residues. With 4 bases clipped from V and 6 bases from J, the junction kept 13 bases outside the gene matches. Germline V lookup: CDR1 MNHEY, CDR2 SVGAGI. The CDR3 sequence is CASSSPGQGKVVEQYF. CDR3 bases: TGTGCCAGCAGTTCCCCGGGACAGGGAAAAGTGGTCGAGCAGTACTTC.

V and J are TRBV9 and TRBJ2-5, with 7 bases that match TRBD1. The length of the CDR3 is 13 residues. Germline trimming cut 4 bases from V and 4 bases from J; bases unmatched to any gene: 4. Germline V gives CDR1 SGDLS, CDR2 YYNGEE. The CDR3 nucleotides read TGTGCCAGCAGCCTTCGGGACAGAGAGACCCAGTACTTC. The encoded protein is CASSLRDRETQYF.

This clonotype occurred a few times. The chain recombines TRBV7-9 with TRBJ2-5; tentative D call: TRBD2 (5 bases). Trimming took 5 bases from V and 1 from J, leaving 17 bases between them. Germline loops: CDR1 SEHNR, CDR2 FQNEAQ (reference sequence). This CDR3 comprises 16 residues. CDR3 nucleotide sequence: TGTGCCAGCAGCAGATTGACCCCGGGAATCCAAGAGACCCAGTACTTC. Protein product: CASSRLTPGIQETQYF.

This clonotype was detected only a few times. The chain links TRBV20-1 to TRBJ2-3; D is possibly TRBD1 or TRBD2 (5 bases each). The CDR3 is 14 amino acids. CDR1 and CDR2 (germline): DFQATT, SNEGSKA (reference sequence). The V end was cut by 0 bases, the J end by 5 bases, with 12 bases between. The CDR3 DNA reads TGCAGTGCTAGAGAGTGGGGGTCCAGAGATACGCAGTATTTT. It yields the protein CSAREWGSRDTQYF.

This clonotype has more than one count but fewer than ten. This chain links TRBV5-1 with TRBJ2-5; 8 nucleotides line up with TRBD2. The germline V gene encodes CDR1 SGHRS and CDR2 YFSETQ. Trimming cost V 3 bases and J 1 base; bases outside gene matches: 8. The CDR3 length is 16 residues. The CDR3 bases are TGCGCCAGCAGCTGGGGTCTAGCGGGCGTCCAAGAGACCCAGTACTTC. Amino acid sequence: CASSWGLAGVQETQYF.

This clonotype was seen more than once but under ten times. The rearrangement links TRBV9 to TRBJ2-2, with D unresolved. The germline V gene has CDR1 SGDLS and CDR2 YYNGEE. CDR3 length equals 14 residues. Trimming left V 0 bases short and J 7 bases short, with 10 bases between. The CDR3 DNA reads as TGTGCCAGCAGCGTAGTCCAGGCTGACGGGGAGCTGTTTTTT. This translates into CASSVVQADGELFF.

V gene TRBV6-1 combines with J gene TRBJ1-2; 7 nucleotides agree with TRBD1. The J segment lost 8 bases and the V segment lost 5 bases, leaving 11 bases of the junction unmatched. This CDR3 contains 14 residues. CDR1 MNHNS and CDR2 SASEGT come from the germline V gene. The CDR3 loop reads CASSLRRQGFGYTF. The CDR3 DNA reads TGTGCCAGCAGTCTCCGTCGACAGGGCTTCGGCTACACCTTC.

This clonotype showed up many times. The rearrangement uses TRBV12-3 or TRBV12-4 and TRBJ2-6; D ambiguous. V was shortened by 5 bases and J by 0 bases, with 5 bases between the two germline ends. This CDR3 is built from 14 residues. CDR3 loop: CASSQFSGANVLTF. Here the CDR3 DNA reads TGTGCCAGCAGTCAATTCTCTGGGGCCAACGTCCTGACTTTC.

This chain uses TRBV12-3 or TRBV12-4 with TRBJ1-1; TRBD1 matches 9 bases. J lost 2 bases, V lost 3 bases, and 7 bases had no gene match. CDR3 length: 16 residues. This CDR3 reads CASSLTRQGVNTEAFF. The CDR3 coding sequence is TGTGCCAGCAGTTTGACGCGACAGGGGGTAAACACTGAAGCTTTCTTT.

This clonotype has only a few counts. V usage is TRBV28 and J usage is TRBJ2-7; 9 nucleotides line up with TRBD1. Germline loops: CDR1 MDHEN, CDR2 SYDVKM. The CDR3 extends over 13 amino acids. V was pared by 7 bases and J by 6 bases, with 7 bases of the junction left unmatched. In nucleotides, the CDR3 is TGTGCCAGCACCAGGACAGGGGTGGGCGAGCAGTACTTC. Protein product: CASTRTGVGEQYF.

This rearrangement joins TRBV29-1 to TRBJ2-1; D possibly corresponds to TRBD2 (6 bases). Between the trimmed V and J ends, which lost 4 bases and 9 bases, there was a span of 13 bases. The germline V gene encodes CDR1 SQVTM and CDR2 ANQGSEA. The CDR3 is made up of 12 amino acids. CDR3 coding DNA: TGCAGCGTTGGGTCTTTGGGGGGTGAGCAGTTCTTC. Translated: CSVGSLGGEQFF.

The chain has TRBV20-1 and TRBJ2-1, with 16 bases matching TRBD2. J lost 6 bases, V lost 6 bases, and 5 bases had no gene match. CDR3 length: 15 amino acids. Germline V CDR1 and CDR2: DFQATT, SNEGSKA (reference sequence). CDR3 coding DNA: TGCAGTGCCACCGGGACTAGCGGGAGGGGCAATGAGCAGTTCTTC. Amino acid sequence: CSATGTSGRGNEQFF.

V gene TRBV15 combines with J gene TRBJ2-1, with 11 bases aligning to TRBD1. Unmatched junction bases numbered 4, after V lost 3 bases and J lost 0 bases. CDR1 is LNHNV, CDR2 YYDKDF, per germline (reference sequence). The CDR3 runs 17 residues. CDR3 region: CATSSPGTGGSYNEQFF. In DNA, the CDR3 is TGTGCCACCAGCAGTCCCGGGACAGGGGGCTCCTACAATGAGCAGTTCTTC.

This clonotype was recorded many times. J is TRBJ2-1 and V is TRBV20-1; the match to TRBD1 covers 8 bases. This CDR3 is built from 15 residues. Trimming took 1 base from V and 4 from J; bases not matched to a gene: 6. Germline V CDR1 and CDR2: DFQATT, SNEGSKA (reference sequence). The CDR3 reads CSARAEDRVYNEQFF. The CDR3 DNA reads TGCAGTGCTAGAGCGGAGGACAGGGTATACAATGAGCAGTTCTTC.

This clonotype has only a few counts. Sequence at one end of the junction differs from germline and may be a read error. CDR3 sequence: CASSSSKPGTVVF. The CDR3 DNA is TGCGCCAGCAGCTCCTCGAAACCCGGGACTGTGGTCTTT. The rearrangement links TRBV5-1 to TRBJ1-1; a weak D match, TRBD1 (5 bases). Germline CDR1 SGHRS, CDR2 YFSETQ. The length of the CDR3 is 13 residues.